The 12 T cell receptor beta chains in this list originate from one sample, sequenced in a study of read filtering for tumor transcriptome and immune sequencing. Molecular barcoded adaptors covering alpha/delta and beta/gamma chains were used on about 390 ng RNA. One entry per CDR3 protein results from TCRdb running MiXCR on the reads. The sample lists about 58,000 distinct CDR3 sequences, 9% to 15% seen once, with 15% to 20% in the top ten. Sequenced input: a population of CD138-negative cells sorted from bone marrow. These receptors originate from a donor at least 40 years old with multiple myeloma.

Details on this clonotype: This could be a read error, since a much larger clone is one nucleotide away. The chain links TRBV29-1 to TRBJ2-5, with D tentatively TRBD1 (5 bases). The assigned J gene may be wrong: the sequence end matches TRBJ2-1 better. The CDR3 has 12 amino acids. From germline, CDR1 is SQVTM and CDR2 ANQGSEA. The CDR3 coding sequence is TGCAGCGTTGAACAGGGCGCAGAGACCCAGTTCTTC. Protein sequence: CSVEQGAETQFF.

This clonotype came up a few times. The chain couples TRBV7-6 to TRBJ2-7; 16 nucleotides match TRBD2. Germline CDR1 SGHVS, CDR2 FNYEAQ. CDR3 size: 16 residues. V lost 5 bases, J lost 6 bases, and 7 bases stayed unmatched. CDR3 sequence (DNA): TGTGCCAGCAGCAGAACCGGGACTAGCGGGGGGGTCGAGCAGTACTTC. Translated: CASSRTGTSGGVEQYF.

This clonotype came up a few times. The chain recombines TRBV29-1 with TRBJ1-4; D is undetermined. Trimming stripped 5 bases from V and 7 bases from J, with 14 bases between. This CDR3 comprises 13 residues. The germline V gene has CDR1 SQVTM and CDR2 ANQGSEA. CDR3 amino acids: CSVYGPRGEKLFF. CDR3 in DNA: TGCAGCGTTTATGGACCGCGAGGTGAAAAACTGTTTTTT.

The sample holds many counts of this clonotype. The chain employs TRBV30 and TRBJ2-5; 9 nucleotides agree with TRBD2. CDR1 and CDR2 from the germline V gene are GTSNPN and SVGIG (reference sequence). CDR3 length: 15 residues. V gave up 1 base and J gave up 3 bases; unmatched junction bases: 6. DNA of the CDR3: TGTGCCTGGAGTGGGTTGCGGGGGGGCAAAGAGACCCAGTACTTC. Its protein product is CAWSGLRGGKETQYF.

This clonotype was detected many times. The rearrangement uses TRBV20-1 and TRBJ2-1; TRBD2 matches 10 bases. Trimming cost V 0 bases and J 8 bases; bases outside gene matches: 7. Germline V gene lookup returns CDR1 DFQATT and CDR2 SNEGSKA (reference sequence). The CDR3 extends over 15 amino acids. This CDR3 is CSARELAGAGDEQFF. CDR3 coding DNA: TGCAGTGCTAGAGAGCTAGCGGGGGCCGGGGATGAGCAGTTCTTC.

Ten or more counts support this clonotype. The gene calls are TRBV3-1 and TRBJ2-2; possibly TRBD2 for D (6 bases). CDR1 and CDR2 from the germline V gene are LGHDT and YNNKEL (reference sequence). The CDR3 extends over 15 amino acids. The ends were cut back, 0 bases at V and 4 bases at J, with 9 bases in the middle. This chain's CDR3 is CASSQDSRGTGELFF. CDR3 DNA: TGTGCCAGCAGCCAAGATTCGCGGGGCACCGGGGAGCTGTTTTTT.

This clonotype appeared many times. This CDR3 is CASSSEPGLAGETSTDTQYF. The CDR3 bases are TGTGCCAGCAGCTCCGAGCCGGGACTAGCGGGGGAAACTAGCACAGATACGCAGTATTTT. The chain is built from TRBV7-3 and TRBJ2-3, with TRBD2 matching 14 bases. V lost 4 bases, J lost 0 bases, and 12 bases stayed unmatched. CDR1 is SGHTA, CDR2 FQGTGA, per germline. There are 20 residues in the CDR3.

This clonotype appeared many times. This CDR3 reads CSAREQGAGSPLHF. CDR3 coding DNA: TGCAGTGCTAGAGAACAGGGGGCCGGTTCACCCCTCCACTTT. This sequence joins TRBV20-1 and TRBJ1-6; 9 nucleotides align to TRBD1. The CDR3 sequence is 14 residues long. CDR1 is DFQATT and CDR2 is SNEGSKA in the germline V gene (reference sequence). Trimming cost V 0 bases and J 9 bases; bases outside gene matches: 3.

This clonotype occurred many times. The rearrangement joins TRBV29-1 to TRBJ1-1; D call uncertain. The CDR3 has 13 amino acids. CDR1 is SQVTM and CDR2 is ANQGSEA in the germline V gene. V lost 1 base and J 8 bases, leaving 14 bases between the germline ends. The CDR3 reads CSVEGRSAREAFF. Written as DNA, the CDR3 is TGCAGCGTTGAAGGGCGGTCAGCTCGCGAAGCTTTCTTT.

This clonotype was seen ten or more times. The rearrangement links TRBV7-9 to TRBJ2-2, with 8 bases that match TRBD1. After removal of 7 bases from V and 4 bases from J, the junction contained 8 bases not matched to a gene. Germline V lookup: CDR1 SEHNR, CDR2 FQNEAQ (reference sequence). The CDR3 sequence is 15 residues long. The CDR3 DNA reads as TGTGCCAGCAAATACGCAGGGGGCACCACCGGGGAGCTGTTTTTT. It encodes CASKYAGGTTGELFF. The whole variable domain, filled in from reference TRBV7-9 and TRBJ2-2, reads DTGVSQNPRHKITKRGQNVTFRCDPISEHNRLYWYRQTLGQGPEFLTYFQNEAQLEKSRLLSDRFSAERPKGSFSTLEIQRTEQGDSAMYLCASKYAGGTTGELFFGEGSRLTVL.

This clonotype came up many times. The chain is built from TRBV18 and TRBJ1-5; D remains unclear. The CDR3 runs to 12 residues. Trimming pared 2 bases from V and 4 bases from J, leaving 3 bases between. Germline V lookup: CDR1 KGHSH, CDR2 LQKENI. This chain's CDR3 is CASSPGNQPQHF. The CDR3 DNA sequence: TGTGCCAGCTCACCAGGGAATCAGCCCCAGCATTTT.

This clonotype was observed at least ten times. The gene calls are TRBV28 and TRBJ2-3; the D gene is possibly TRBD1 (6 bases). Germline CDR1 and CDR2: MDHEN and SYDVKM. Between the trimmed V and J ends, which lost 6 bases and 0 bases, there was a span of 16 bases. The CDR3 extends over 16 amino acids. DNA for the CDR3: TGTGCCAGCAGGTCCGGGACATCTCTTAGCACAGATACGCAGTATTTT. It is translated as CASRSGTSLSTDTQYF.